This TCR beta chain was recorded in a study of cytomegalovirus exposure and HLA in healthy donors. General study findings and limits: Rarity marked most TCR sequences, yet some public TCRs occurred in many donors. Associated with cytomegalovirus, according to the listing, were about 160 TCR beta chains. It emerged from a later analysis that several of the most significant clusters appeared to be linked to common viral pathogens. In vitro data verified a few CMV-associated chains as specific for CMV antigens.

This PCR relied on a set of 60 Vbeta primers and 13 Jbeta primers. The method was immunoSEQ multiplex PCR; TCRdb's version includes in-frame clones alone and lacks a portion of them. The sample holds about 150,000 clones, around 78% seen once. Trimming took 5 bases from V and 13 from J; bases not matched to a gene: 14. The CDR3 contains 16 residues. CDR1 MDHEN and CDR2 SYDVKM come from the germline V gene. This clone was counted between two and nine times. Its antigen is unknown. The material sequenced was PBMCs. The chain recombines TRBV28 with TRBJ1-6; 10 positions match TRBD1. The sequence came from a woman between 18 and 29 years old in good health and CMV-seronegative. The CDR3 DNA is TGTGCCAGCAGTCAGTCCTACCGGGACAGGGGTTCGCCCCTCCACTTT. Amino acids: CASSQSYRDRGSPLHF.